This TCR beta chain was recovered during a study of cytomegalovirus exposure and HLA in healthy donors. Study-level points and caveats: High sensitivity and specificity were reportedly achieved when the classifier diagnosed cytomegalovirus status.

Libraries were prepared by immunoSEQ multiplex PCR; TCRdb keeps only in-frame clonotypes and omits some of them. Seen here are about 98,000 clones, over 75% observed once, and the top ten hold about 6.5%. On this clone: Its antigen is not known.

Germline V gene data show CDR1 as SGHTA and CDR2 as FQGTGA. CDR3 length: 17 residues. The J segment lost 6 bases and the V segment lost 1 base, leaving 11 bases of the junction unmatched. Sequencing was done on a sample of PBMCs. This chain uses TRBV7-3 with TRBJ2-1; 8 bases match TRBD2. The sequence was collected from a man aged 18 to 35 in good health and CMV-seropositive. The CDR3 region is CASSLRGRSGGLNEQFF. In DNA, the CDR3 is TGTGCCAGCAGCTTAAGGGGACGGAGCGGGGGACTCAATGAGCAGTTCTTC.